This TCR beta chain was sequenced for a study of T cells in Graves' hyperthyroidism and ophthalmopathy. Amplified TCR beta CDR3 regions came from RNA transcripts. During a first-round RT-PCR of the TCR CDR3, the HTBI primer set was used. Using its own MiXCR run on the multiplex PCR reads, TCRdb lists one record per CDR3 protein. The profile shows hundreds of thousands of distinct CDR3 sequences, roughly 32% of them singletons. This clonotype was seen repeatedly, ten times or more. Germline CDR1 and CDR2: SGDLS and YYNGEE. The CDR3 is made up of 14 amino acids. The V gene lost 2 bases and the J gene lost 0 bases, with 8 bases spanning the gap.

The specimen sequenced was blood. The receptor was derived from a woman aged 40 to 49 with Graves' hyperthyroidism. The chain carries TRBV9 and TRBJ2-5; D gene uncertain. The CDR3 protein is CASSVHQDQETQYF. The CDR3 DNA reads TGTGCCAGCAGCGTCCACCAGGACCAAGAGACCCAGTACTTC.